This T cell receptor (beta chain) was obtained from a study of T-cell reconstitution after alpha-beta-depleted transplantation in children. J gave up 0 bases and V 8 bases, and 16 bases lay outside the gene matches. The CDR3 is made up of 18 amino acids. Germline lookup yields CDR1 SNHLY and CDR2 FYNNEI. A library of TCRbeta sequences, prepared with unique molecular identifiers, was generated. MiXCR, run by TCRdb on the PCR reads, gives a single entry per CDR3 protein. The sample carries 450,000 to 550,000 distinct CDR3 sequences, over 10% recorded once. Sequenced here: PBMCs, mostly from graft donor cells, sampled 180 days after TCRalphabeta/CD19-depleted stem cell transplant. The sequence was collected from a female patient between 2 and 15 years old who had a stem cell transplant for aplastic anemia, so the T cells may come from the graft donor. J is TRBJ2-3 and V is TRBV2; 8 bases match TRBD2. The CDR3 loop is CASGDQLAAFSSTDTQYF. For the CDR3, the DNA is TGTGCCAGCGGAGACCAACTAGCGGCCTTTTCTAGCACAGATACGCAGTATTTT. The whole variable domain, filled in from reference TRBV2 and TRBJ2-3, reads EPEVTQTPSHQVTQMGQEVILRCVPISNHLYFYWYRQILGQKVEFLVSFYNNEISEKSEIFDDQFSVERPDGSNFTLKIRSTKLEDSAMYFCASGDQLAAFSSTDTQYFGPGTRLTVL.